This TCR beta chain is drawn from a study of T cell responses to AZD1222 COVID-19 vaccine (dated by TCRdb to the early 2020s). Turning to the overall study: AZD1222 recipients whose second dose came at about 4 weeks and those whose second dose came at about 12 weeks were combined into one group, since spike-specific TCR depth and breadth did not differ between the two schedules. A total of 240 or so trial participants underwent TCR sequencing, of whom around 210 had received two doses of AZD1222 and about 25 had received two doses of the MenACWY control vaccine. Trial participants were enrolled by age into subgroups of 18-55, 56-69 and 70-plus years, and around 150, 28 and 57 TCR-sequenced participants, respectively, were included in these subgroups. What the study reported, not specific to this receptor: Because no samples from the day 14 peak response were available, repertoires could be characterized only after the peak T cell response. The 56-69-year group was small, and its depth increase did not reach significance, likely because of low power. Conclusions about previously exposed vaccinees are limited because only a handful of AZD1222 recipients were SARS-CoV-2 seropositive at baseline. After two AZD1222 doses, spike-specific TCR breadth and depth were significantly higher than at day 0 and than in MenACWY recipients. Participants were mostly white British and included more females than males, and it was suggested by the authors that clonal diversity may have been underestimated. CD4 TCRs associated with the vaccine covered the entire spike protein, and the dominant responses were in regions 160-218 and 743-854. Reportedly, close to half of the unique spike-specific TCRs recognized epitopes lying outside the regions that are mutated in the B.1.351 and B.1.1.7 variants.

Reading the label with the study, this specimen's time point is: baseline before first vaccination. Vaccinee samples came from UK trials COV001 and COV002, including a single-blind randomized controlled phase 2/3 trial of AZD1222 (ChAdOx1 nCoV-19) in healthy adults. For TCRbeta chain sequencing, PBMC samples from trial participants were taken at day 0 and at day 28 after the second dose. Of note for this clone: Its antigen remains unidentified. No base qualities exist here, and no much larger clone lies one base off it.

CDR1 is given as ENHRY and CDR2 as SYGVKD, both from the germline V gene. V loses 7 bases, J loses 1 base, and the germline ends lie 7 bases apart. The CDR3 goes from the cysteine to the phenylalanine over 12 residues. The read is trimmed to its CDR3 DNA, 36 bases read in frame from base 1. The CDR3 regions of human TCRbeta chains were subjected to immunosequencing. Concerning the study's data processing: Repertoire TCRs were matched against a reference library of SARS-CoV-2-specific TCRs generated with the MIRA antigen-specificity platform. Breadth was defined as the fraction of unique TCRs that were SARS-CoV-2-associated, and depth was defined as the fraction of total T cells that were SARS-CoV-2-associated. Each spike-specific TCR was assigned to its reactive spike region and to a CD4 or CD8 class using the MIRA data. Log10-transformed breadth and depth values were compared by one-way ANOVA with Sidak's multiple comparisons tests. TCRdb stores this immuneACCESS table with in-frame sequences only. Part of the clones is absent; in the studies checked, under half of the shortfall reflects unresolved V genes, and no reason is known for the rest. V, J and clone size were drawn from that table, and D and trimming were deduced from the DNA. The sample has approximately 170,000 clones on record, more than 85% of them singletons. The leading ten clones occupy about 3.9% of the sample.

The input for sequencing was peripheral blood, taken on day 0 of AZD1222 vaccination. This TCR came from an adult in good health. The chain is encoded by TRBV10-3 joined to TRBJ1-1, with TRBD1 as a weak D call on 6 bases. The CDR3 protein sequence reads: CAIKGQNTEAFF. The sequenced DNA: TGTGCCATCAAGGGACAGAACACTGAAGCTTTCTTT.